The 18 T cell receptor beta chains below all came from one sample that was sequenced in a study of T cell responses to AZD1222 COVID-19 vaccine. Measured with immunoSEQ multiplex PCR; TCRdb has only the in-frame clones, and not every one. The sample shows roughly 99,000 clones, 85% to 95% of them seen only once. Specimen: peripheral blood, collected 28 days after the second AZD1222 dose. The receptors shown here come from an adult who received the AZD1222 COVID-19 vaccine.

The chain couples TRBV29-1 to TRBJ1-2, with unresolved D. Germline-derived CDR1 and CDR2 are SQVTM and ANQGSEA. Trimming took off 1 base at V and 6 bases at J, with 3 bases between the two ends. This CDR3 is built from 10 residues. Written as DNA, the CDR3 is TGCAGCGTTGAAGTCAATGGCTACACCTTC. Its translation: CSVEVNGYTF.

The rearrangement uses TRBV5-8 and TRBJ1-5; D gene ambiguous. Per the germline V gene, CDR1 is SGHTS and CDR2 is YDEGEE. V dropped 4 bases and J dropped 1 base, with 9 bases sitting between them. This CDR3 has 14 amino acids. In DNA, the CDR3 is TGTGCCAGCAGCCCGGGGTACAGCAATCAGCCCCAGCATTTT. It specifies CASSPGYSNQPQHF. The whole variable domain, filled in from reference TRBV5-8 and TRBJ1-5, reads EAGVTQSPTHLIKTRGQQATLRCSPISGHTSVYWYQQALGLGLQFLLWYDEGEERNRGNFPPRFSGRQFPNYSSELNVNALELEDSALYLCASSPGYSNQPQHFGDGTRLSIL.

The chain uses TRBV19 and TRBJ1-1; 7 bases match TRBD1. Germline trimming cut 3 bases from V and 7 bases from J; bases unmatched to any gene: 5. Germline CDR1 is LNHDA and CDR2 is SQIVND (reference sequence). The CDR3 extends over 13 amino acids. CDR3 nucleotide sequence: TGTGCCAGTAGTATGGGCAGGGGGTTTGAAGCTTTCTTT. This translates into CASSMGRGFEAFF.

As DNA, the CDR3 is TGTGCCAGCAGCTTACCGGGACACGCCCTCTCCTACGAGCAGTACTTC. The encoded protein is CASSLPGHALSYEQYF. This chain connects TRBV5-5 to TRBJ2-7; D is possibly TRBD1 (6 bases). V lost 2 bases to trimming and J lost 0 bases, with 15 bases between them. The CDR3 length is 16 residues. The V gene's germline CDR1 is SGHKS and CDR2 YYEKEE (reference sequence).

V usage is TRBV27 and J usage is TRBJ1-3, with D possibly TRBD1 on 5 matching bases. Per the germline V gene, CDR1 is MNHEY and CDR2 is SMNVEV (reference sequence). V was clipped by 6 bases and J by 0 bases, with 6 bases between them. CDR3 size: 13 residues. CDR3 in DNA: TGTGCCAGCAGGGGGACCTCTGGAAACACCATATATTTT. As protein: CASRGTSGNTIYF.

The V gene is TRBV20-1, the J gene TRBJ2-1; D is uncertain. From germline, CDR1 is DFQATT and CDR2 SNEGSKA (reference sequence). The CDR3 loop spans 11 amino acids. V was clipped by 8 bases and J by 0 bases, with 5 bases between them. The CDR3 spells CSWGSYNEQFF. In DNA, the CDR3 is TGCAGTTGGGGCTCCTACAATGAGCAGTTCTTC.

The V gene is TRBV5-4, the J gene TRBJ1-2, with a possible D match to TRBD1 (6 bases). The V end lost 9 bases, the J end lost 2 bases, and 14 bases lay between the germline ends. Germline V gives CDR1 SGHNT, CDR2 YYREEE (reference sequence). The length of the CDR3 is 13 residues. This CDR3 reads CATRPGANYGYTF. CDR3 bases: TGTGCCACCAGACCGGGGGCGAACTATGGCTACACCTTC.

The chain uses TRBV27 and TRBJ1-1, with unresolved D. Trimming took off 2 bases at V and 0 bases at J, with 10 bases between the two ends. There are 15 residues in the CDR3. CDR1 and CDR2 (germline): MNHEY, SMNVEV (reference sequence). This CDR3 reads CASSLVHPMNTEAFF. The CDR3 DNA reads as TGTGCCAGCAGTTTAGTACACCCCATGAACACTGAAGCTTTCTTT.

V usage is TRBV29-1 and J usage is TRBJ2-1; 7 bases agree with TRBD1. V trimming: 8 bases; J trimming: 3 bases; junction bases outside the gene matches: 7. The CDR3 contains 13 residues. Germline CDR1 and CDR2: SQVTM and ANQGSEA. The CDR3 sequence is CSLTGSDYNEQFF. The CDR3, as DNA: TGCAGCCTGACAGGGTCAGACTACAATGAGCAGTTCTTC.

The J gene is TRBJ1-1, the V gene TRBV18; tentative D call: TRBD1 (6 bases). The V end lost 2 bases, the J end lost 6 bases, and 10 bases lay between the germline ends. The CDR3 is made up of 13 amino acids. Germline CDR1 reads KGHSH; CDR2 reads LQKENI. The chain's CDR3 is CASSPTQGPEAFF. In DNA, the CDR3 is TGTGCCAGCTCACCAACCCAGGGGCCTGAAGCTTTCTTT.

CDR3 DNA sequence: TGTGCCAGCAGCGTATTCCTTCGTGATTCACCCCTCCACTTT. Residues: CASSVFLRDSPLHF. This chain links TRBV9 with TRBJ1-6; no reliable D call. The CDR3 runs 14 residues. V lost 1 base to trimming and J lost 8 bases, with 10 bases between them. Germline CDR1 and CDR2: SGDLS and YYNGEE.

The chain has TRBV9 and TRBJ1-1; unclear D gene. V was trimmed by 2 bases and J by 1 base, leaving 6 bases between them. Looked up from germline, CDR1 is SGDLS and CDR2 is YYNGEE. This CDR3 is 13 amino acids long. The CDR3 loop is CASSVAENTEAFF. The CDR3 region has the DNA TGTGCCAGCAGCGTTGCGGAGAACACTGAAGCTTTCTTT.

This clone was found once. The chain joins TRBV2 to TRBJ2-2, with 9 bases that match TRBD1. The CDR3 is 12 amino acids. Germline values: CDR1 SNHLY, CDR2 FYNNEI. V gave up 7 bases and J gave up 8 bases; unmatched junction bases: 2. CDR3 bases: TGTGCCAGCAACAGGGGGCCTGGGGAGCTGTTTTTT. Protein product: CASNRGPGELFF. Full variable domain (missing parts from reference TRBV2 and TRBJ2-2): EPEVTQTPSHQVTQMGQEVILRCVPISNHLYFYWYRQILGQKVEFLVSFYNNEISEKSEIFDDQFSVERPDGSNFTLKIRSTKLEDSAMYFCASNRGPGELFFGEGSRLTVL.

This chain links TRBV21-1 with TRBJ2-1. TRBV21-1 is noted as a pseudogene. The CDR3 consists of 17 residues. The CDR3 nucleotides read TGTGCCAGCAGCAAAGCAAGCCACACGATCCCCTACAATGAGCAGTTCTTC. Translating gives CASSKASHTIPYNEQFF.

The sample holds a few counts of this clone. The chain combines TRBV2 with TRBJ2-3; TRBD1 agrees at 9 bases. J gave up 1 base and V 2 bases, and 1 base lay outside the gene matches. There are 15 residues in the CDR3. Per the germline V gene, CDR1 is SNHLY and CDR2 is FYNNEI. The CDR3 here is CASSERDRGTDTQYF. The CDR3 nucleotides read TGTGCCAGCAGTGAAAGGGACAGGGGCACAGATACGCAGTATTTT.

CDR3 residues: CASSTLAGEQFF. DNA of the CDR3: TGTGCCAGCAGTACGCTAGCGGGAGAGCAGTTCTTC. J is TRBJ2-1 and V is TRBV6-2 or TRBV6-3, with 9 bases matching TRBD2. With 5 bases clipped from V and 10 bases from J, the junction kept 3 bases outside the gene matches. This CDR3 contains 12 residues. Germline lookup yields CDR1 MNHEY and CDR2 SVGEGT.

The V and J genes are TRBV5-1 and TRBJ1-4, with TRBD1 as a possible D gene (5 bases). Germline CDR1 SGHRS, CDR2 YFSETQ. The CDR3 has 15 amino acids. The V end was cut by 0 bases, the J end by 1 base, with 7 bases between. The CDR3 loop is CASSLVGVTNEKLFF. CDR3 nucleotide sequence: TGCGCCAGCAGCTTGGTAGGGGTAACTAATGAAAAACTGTTTTTT. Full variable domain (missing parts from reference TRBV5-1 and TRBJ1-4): KAGVTQTPRYLIKTRGQQVTLSCSPISGHRSVSWYQQTPGQGLQFLFEYFSETQRNKGNFPGRFSGRQFSNSRSEMNVSTLELGDSALYLCASSLVGVTNEKLFFGSGTQLSVL.

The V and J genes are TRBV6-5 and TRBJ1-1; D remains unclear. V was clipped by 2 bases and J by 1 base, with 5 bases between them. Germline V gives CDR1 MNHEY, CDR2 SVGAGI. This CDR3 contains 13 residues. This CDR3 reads CASSYAGNTEAFF. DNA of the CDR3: TGTGCCAGCAGTTACGCGGGGAACACTGAAGCTTTCTTT.